The 5 T cell receptor beta chains below come from one sample, sequenced in a study of T cell changes during pregnancy in multiple sclerosis. Sequenced by immunoSEQ multiplex PCR; TCRdb stores in-frame clones only, minus some. The data show 40,000 to 60,000 clones, around 90% seen once. The specimen was peripheral blood, collected in the first trimester of pregnancy. The receptors were sampled from a female donor in good health, enrolled as a control in a pregnancy study.

Only one count was recorded for this clone. The rearrangement uses TRBV30 and TRBJ1-2, with D uncertain. Germline lookup yields CDR1 GTSNPN and CDR2 SVGIG (reference sequence). V was trimmed by 4 bases and J by 3 bases, leaving 12 bases between them. The CDR3 totals 13 residues. CDR3 sequence: CAWIFNSHYGYTF. In nucleotides, the CDR3 is TGTGCCTGGATTTTCAACAGCCACTATGGCTACACCTTC. The full variable domain, in which reference TRBV30 and TRBJ1-2 provide the parts outside the CDR3, is SQTIHQWPATLVQPVGSPLSLECTVEGTSNPNLYWYRQAAGRGLQLLFYSVGIGQISSEVPQNLSASRPQDRQFILSSKKLLLSDSGFYLCAWIFNSHYGYTFGSGTRLTVV.

V and J are TRBV28 and TRBJ2-4; D is possibly TRBD2 (6 bases). The germline V gene has CDR1 MDHEN and CDR2 SYDVKM. Between the trimmed V and J ends, which lost 4 bases and 4 bases, there was a span of 14 bases. This CDR3 region has 15 residues. CDR3 in amino acids: CASSSGGAWKNIQYF. CDR3 sequence (DNA): TGTGCCAGCAGTTCCGGAGGGGCGTGGAAAAACATTCAGTACTTC.

This rearrangement joins TRBV30 to TRBJ2-5; a weak D match, TRBD2 (6 bases). V lost 0 bases and J 0 bases, leaving 11 bases between the germline ends. This CDR3 is built from 15 residues. The germline V gene has CDR1 GTSNPN and CDR2 SVGIG (reference sequence). The CDR3 DNA reads TGTGCCTGGAGTGTAGGTGGGGGGTACCAAGAGACCCAGTACTTC. Amino acid sequence: CAWSVGGGYQETQYF.

The V call is TRBV5-1, the J call TRBJ2-6; a weak D match, TRBD1 (6 bases). Germline CDR1 is SGHRS and CDR2 is YFSETQ. The CDR3 contains 16 residues. Trimming shortened V by 4 bases and J by 3 bases, and 14 bases separated the two germline ends. The CDR3 region has the DNA TGCGCCAGCAGCGATCTAACAGGGAGTGGGGCCAACGTCCTGACTTTC. Protein product: CASSDLTGSGANVLTF.

The genes are TRBV7-2 and TRBJ2-5, with 8 bases identical to TRBD2. The DNA end is more similar to TRBJ2-7, so the J call may be wrong. CDR1 and CDR2 (germline): SGHTA, FQGNSA. The CDR3 runs 13 residues. The CDR3: CASSPGTSYEQYF. CDR3 nucleotides: TGTGCCAGCAGCCCCGGGACTAGCTACGAGCAGTACTTC.